The 21 T cell receptor beta chains below were found in one sample sequenced in a study of blood T cell repertoires in COVID-19. Assay used: immunoSEQ multiplex PCR; TCRdb lists only in-frame clones, some missing. The table lists about 160,000 clones, roughly 84% of them singletons. Sequencing was carried out using peripheral blood. The receptors were sampled from a woman of 80 years or more with active or convalescent COVID-19.

The table lists this clone with a count of one. At one of its ends the junction is not consistent with the germline gene, which may arise from a read error. The V and J genes are TRBV12-3 or TRBV12-4 and TRBJ1-2, with D possibly TRBD1 on 6 matching bases. This CDR3 is 12 amino acids long. DNA for the CDR3: TGTGCCAGCAGCAGCAGTGTGGGGGCTCTAACCTTT. Protein sequence: CASSSSVGALTF.

The chain carries TRBV6-5 and TRBJ2-1; 8 nucleotides align to TRBD2. The germline gives CDR1 MNHEY, CDR2 SVGAGI. J was trimmed by 2 bases and V by 4 bases; bases with no gene match: 7. This CDR3 region has 16 residues. CDR3 in amino acids: CASSSPGGGPYNEQFF. The CDR3 DNA reads as TGTGCCAGCAGTTCCCCGGGGGGGGGCCCCTACAATGAGCAGTTCTTC.

The chain links TRBV9 to TRBJ2-1; D is ambiguous. In germline, CDR1 is SGDLS, CDR2 YYNGEE. The CDR3 is 15 amino acids. Trimming cost V 6 bases and J 0 bases, with 13 bases left between them. The CDR3 here is CASTVNPDSYNEQFF. As DNA, the CDR3 is TGTGCCAGCACGGTCAACCCCGACTCCTACAATGAGCAGTTCTTC.

This chain links TRBV10-1 with TRBJ2-4; a possible D gene is TRBD1 (5 bases). CDR3 length equals 13 residues. Per the germline V gene, CDR1 is WNHNN and CDR2 is SYGVQD (reference sequence). Trimming left V 3 bases short and J 8 bases short, with 11 bases between. The CDR3 bases are TGCGCCAGCAGTGACAGGGTGTCGGACATTCAGTACTTC. Translating gives CASSDRVSDIQYF.

The chain carries TRBV19 and TRBJ1-5; unclear D gene. V dropped 5 bases and J dropped 6 bases, with 20 bases sitting between them. The CDR3 sequence is 16 residues long. Germline assignment: CDR1 LNHDA and CDR2 SQIVND (reference sequence). The CDR3 region is CASSHGPGSNSQPQHF. DNA for the CDR3: TGTGCCAGTAGTCATGGGCCGGGGAGTAATAGTCAGCCCCAGCATTTT.

The chain couples TRBV15 to TRBJ1-1, with 7 nucleotides matching TRBD1. The germline V gene encodes CDR1 LNHNV and CDR2 YYDKDF (reference sequence). J was trimmed by 0 bases and V by 5 bases; bases with no gene match: 12. The CDR3 runs 17 residues. CDR3 in DNA: TGTGCCACCAGCGGTCCGGGACAGCCTTCCATGAACACTGAAGCTTTCTTT. Translated: CATSGPGQPSMNTEAFF.

The rearrangement joins TRBV19 to TRBJ1-5; D is unclear. There are 18 residues in the CDR3. Trimming stripped 4 bases from V and 0 bases from J, with 19 bases between. The V gene's germline CDR1 is LNHDA and CDR2 SQIVND (reference sequence). CDR3 amino acids: CASSKVTAGFNSNQPQHF. CDR3 DNA sequence: TGTGCCAGTAGTAAGGTAACGGCGGGTTTTAATAGCAATCAGCCCCAGCATTTT. Variable domain in full (rest from reference TRBV19 and TRBJ1-5): DGGITQSPKYLFRKEGQNVTLSCEQNLNHDAMYWYRQDPGQGLRLIYYSQIVNDFQKGDIAEGYSVSREKKESFPLTVTSAQKNPTAFYLCASSKVTAGFNSNQPQHFGDGTRLSIL.

The J gene is TRBJ1-1, the V gene TRBV5-1; 11 nucleotides align to TRBD1. Per germline, CDR1 SGHRS and CDR2 YFSETQ. The CDR3 has 17 residues. With 4 bases clipped from V and 4 bases from J, the junction kept 12 bases outside the gene matches. The CDR3 coding sequence is TGCGCCAGCAGCACCGGGACAGGGGGTCGAGGGAGCACTGAAGCTTTCTTT. Translated: CASSTGTGGRGSTEAFF.

The rearrangement uses TRBV19 and TRBJ1-1; maybe TRBD1 (5 bases). Germline V CDR1 and CDR2: LNHDA, SQIVND (reference sequence). V lost 5 bases, J lost 0 bases, and 13 bases lay in between. The CDR3 runs to 15 residues. The CDR3 here is CASSALAGLNTEAFF. CDR3 bases: TGTGCCAGTAGTGCTCTCGCAGGGTTGAACACTGAAGCTTTCTTT.

The chain is built from TRBV3-1 (or the pseudogene TRBV3-2) and TRBJ2-3; TRBD2 matches 7 bases. This CDR3 is built from 16 residues. Per the germline V gene, CDR1 is LGHDT and CDR2 is YNNKEL (reference sequence). V lost 4 bases, J lost 2 bases, and 9 bases stayed unmatched. CDR3 DNA: TGTGCCAGCAGCCCACGGACTAGTGGGTTCACAGATACGCAGTATTTT. Its protein product is CASSPRTSGFTDTQYF.

The chain is built from TRBV4-1 and TRBJ2-1; 11 positions agree with TRBD2. V shed 3 bases, J shed 4 bases, and the junction held 5 bases outside the gene matches. The CDR3 length is 16 residues. The germline V gene encodes CDR1 MGHRA and CDR2 YSYEKL. CDR3 residues: CASSHLTSGAYNEQFF. For the CDR3, the DNA is TGCGCCAGCAGCCATCTGACTAGCGGGGCATACAATGAGCAGTTCTTC.

This chain joins TRBV30 and TRBJ1-1; D possibly corresponds to TRBD1 (6 bases). The CDR3 has 18 residues. V was pared by 0 bases and J by 0 bases, with 20 bases between. The germline V gene encodes CDR1 GTSNPN and CDR2 SVGIG (reference sequence). CDR3 protein: CAWSVSPLPTGMNTEAFF. CDR3 sequence (DNA): TGTGCCTGGAGTGTATCGCCCCTCCCAACAGGGATGAACACTGAAGCTTTCTTT.

The chain has TRBV28 and TRBJ1-5, with D maybe TRBD1 (5 bases). There are 14 residues in the CDR3. The germline CDR1 and CDR2 sequences are MDHEN and SYDVKM. V gave up 5 bases and J gave up 9 bases, with 17 bases separating them. The CDR3 loop reads CASSPDSLRRPQHF. The CDR3 DNA reads as TGTGCCAGCAGTCCAGACAGTCTACGGAGGCCCCAGCATTTT.

This chain uses TRBV5-1 with TRBJ1-1, with D possibly being TRBD1 (6 bases). V lost 4 bases to trimming and J lost 0 bases, with 13 bases between them. CDR1 is SGHRS and CDR2 is YFSETQ in the germline V gene. The CDR3 is made up of 15 amino acids. CDR3 DNA sequence: TGCGCCAGCAGCCCCCGGACAGAATTGAACACTGAAGCTTTCTTT. Protein product: CASSPRTELNTEAFF. Full variable domain (missing parts from reference TRBV5-1 and TRBJ1-1): KAGVTQTPRYLIKTRGQQVTLSCSPISGHRSVSWYQQTPGQGLQFLFEYFSETQRNKGNFPGRFSGRQFSNSRSEMNVSTLELGDSALYLCASSPRTELNTEAFFGQGTRLTVV.

V usage is TRBV6-5 and J usage is TRBJ2-1, with D possibly matching TRBD2 (7 bases). Germline values: CDR1 MNHEY, CDR2 SVGAGI. This CDR3 is 15 amino acids long. Trimming took off 7 bases at V and 4 bases at J, with 17 bases between the two ends. CDR3: CASTKGGGVYNEQFF. The CDR3 DNA reads TGTGCCAGCACTAAGGGGGGGGGCGTGTACAATGAGCAGTTCTTC.

The CDR3 DNA reads as TGTGCCAGCAGCCCCCCGAGGGGACAGGGGTCCTACAATGAGCAGTTCTTC. Translation: CASSPPRGQGSYNEQFF. The chain uses TRBV7-2 and TRBJ2-1, with 10 bases aligning to TRBD1. Germline loops: CDR1 SGHTA, CDR2 FQGNSA. J lost 1 base, V lost 5 bases, and 8 bases had no gene match. This CDR3 spans 17 amino acids.

The chain links TRBV10-1 to TRBJ1-1; D is ambiguous. Trimming cost V 7 bases and J 9 bases, with 18 bases left between them. Germline V gives CDR1 WNHNN, CDR2 SYGVQD (reference sequence). The CDR3 contains 13 residues. The CDR3 DNA sequence: TGCGCCAGCAAAATGGAGGGCCGTGGGCAAGCTTTCTTT. It specifies CASKMEGRGQAFF.

The chain uses TRBV7-2 and TRBJ1-1, with D unclear. Germline loops: CDR1 SGHTA, CDR2 FQGNSA. The CDR3 is 14 amino acids. V lost 2 bases and J lost 0, with 7 bases in between. Written as DNA, the CDR3 is TGTGCCAGCAGCTTAAACAGTTTGAACACTGAAGCTTTCTTT. Encoded protein: CASSLNSLNTEAFF.

This clone was counted a single time. The V call is TRBV9, the J call TRBJ1-2; TRBD1 aligns across 8 bases. The trim removed 6 bases at V and 4 bases at J, leaving 8 bases unmatched. The CDR3 totals 14 residues. CDR1 and CDR2 (germline): SGDLS, YYNGEE. In DNA form, the CDR3 reads TGTGCCAGCACCCCCTCGGACAGGGTCTATGGCTACACCTTC. It codes for CASTPSDRVYGYTF.

V usage is TRBV7-9 and J usage is TRBJ1-3; D is possibly TRBD1 (5 bases). CDR3 length: 13 amino acids. The V gene's germline CDR1 is SEHNR and CDR2 FQNEAQ (reference sequence). This CDR3 is CVGGGTSGNTIYF. The CDR3, as DNA: TGTGTCGGTGGGGGGACCTCTGGAAACACCATATATTTT. The full variable domain, rest sourced from reference TRBV7-9 and TRBJ1-3, is DTGVSQNPRHKITKRGQNVTFRCDPISEHNRLYWYRQTLGQGPEFLTYFQNEAQLEKSRLLSDRFSAERPKGSFSTLEIQRTEQGDSAMYLCVGGGTSGNTIYFGEGSWLTVV.

The chain recombines TRBV5-6 with TRBJ2-3; a possible D gene is TRBD2 (6 bases). Trimming pared 1 base from V and 1 base from J, leaving 10 bases between. Germline V gene lookup returns CDR1 SGHDT and CDR2 YYEEEE. This CDR3 spans 15 amino acids. The CDR3: CASSLRGEGTDTQYF. The CDR3 DNA follows: TGTGCCAGCAGCTTGCGAGGGGAGGGCACAGATACGCAGTATTTT.